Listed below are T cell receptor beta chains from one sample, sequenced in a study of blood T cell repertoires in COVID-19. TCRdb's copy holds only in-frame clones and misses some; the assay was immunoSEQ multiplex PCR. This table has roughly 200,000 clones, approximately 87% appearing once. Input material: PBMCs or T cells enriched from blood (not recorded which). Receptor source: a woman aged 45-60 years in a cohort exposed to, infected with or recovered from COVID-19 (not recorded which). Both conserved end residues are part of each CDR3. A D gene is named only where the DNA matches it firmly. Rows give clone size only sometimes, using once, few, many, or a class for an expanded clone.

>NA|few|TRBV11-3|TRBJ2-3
TGTGCCAGCAGCATAGGGCTGGTGAGCACAGATACGCAGTATTTT
CASSIGLVSTDTQYF
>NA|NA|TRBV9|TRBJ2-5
TGTGCCAGCAGCGTAACGGGGGTGGTTGAAGAGACCCAGTACTTC
CASSVTGVVEETQYF
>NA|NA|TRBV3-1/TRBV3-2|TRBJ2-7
TGTGCCAGCAGCCAAAAGGGACAATTCGGCGAGCAGTACTTC
CASSQKGQFGEQYF
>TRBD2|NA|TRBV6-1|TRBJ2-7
TGTGCCAGCAGTGCCCGAGGACCCGACAGCGGGGGCTTCTACGAGCAGTACTTC
CASSARGPDSGGFYEQYF
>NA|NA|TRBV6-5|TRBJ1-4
TGTGCCAGCAGCCTCAACCACTATAATGAAAAACTGTTTTTT
CASSLNHYNEKLFF
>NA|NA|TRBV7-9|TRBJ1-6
TGTGCCAGCAGCACCCGGACAGATAATTCACCCCTCCACTTT
CASSTRTDNSPLHF
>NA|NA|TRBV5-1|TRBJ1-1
TGCGCCAGCAACTCTCTCTCCGGGGGTAGGACTGAAGCTTTCTTT
CASNSLSGGRTEAFF
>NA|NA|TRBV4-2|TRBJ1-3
TGTGCCAGCAGCCAAGTAGGGGGGGGTGGCCCTGGAAACACCATATATTTT
CASSQVGGGGPGNTIYF
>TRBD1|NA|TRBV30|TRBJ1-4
TGTGCCTGGAGTGGGGGACAGGGTGGTGAAAAACTGTTTTTT
CAWSGGQGGEKLFF
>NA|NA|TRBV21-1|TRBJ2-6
TGTGCCAGCAGCAAAGGTCACAGGTGCTTCTCTGGGGCCAACGTCCTGACTTTC
CASSKGHRCFSGANVLTF
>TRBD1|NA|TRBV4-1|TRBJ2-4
TGCGCCAGCGGCCTCTCGACAGGGGGACCCCAAAACATTCAGTACTTC
CASGLSTGGPQNIQYF
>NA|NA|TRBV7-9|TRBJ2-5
TGTGCCAGCAGCTTAGCGAGAGGGACCCAGTACTTC
CASSLARGTQYF
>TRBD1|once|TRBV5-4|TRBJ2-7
TGTGCCAGCAGCTGGGGACAGGGGAGCTACGAGCAGTACTTC
CASSWGQGSYEQYF
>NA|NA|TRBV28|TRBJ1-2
TGTGCCAGCAGTTCCACGGGGGGCTACACCTTC
CASSSTGGYTF
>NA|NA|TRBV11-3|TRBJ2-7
TGTGCCAGCAGCTTAAACGTCGGGTCGGCAGCAGACTACGAGCAGTACTTC
CASSLNVGSAADYEQYF
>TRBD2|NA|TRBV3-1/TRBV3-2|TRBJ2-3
TGTGCCAGCAGCCAAGATAGCGGGGTTCGGGATACGCAGTATTTT
CASSQDSGVRDTQYF
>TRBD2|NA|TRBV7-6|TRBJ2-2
TGTGCCAGCAGCCCACTCCTAGCGGGGGGGCCCGGGGAGCTGTTTTTT
CASSPLLAGGPGELFF
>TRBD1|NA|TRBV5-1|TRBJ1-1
TGCGCCAGCAGCTACAACAGGGGGGGTATGAACACTGAAGCTTTCTTT
CASSYNRGGMNTEAFF
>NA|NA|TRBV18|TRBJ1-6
TGTGCCAGCTCACCACAACAGTATAATTCACCCCTCCACTTT
CASSPQQYNSPLHF
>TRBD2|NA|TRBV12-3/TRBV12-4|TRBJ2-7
TGTGCCAGCAGAAACGGGAGGTCCGAGCAGTACTTC
CASRNGRSEQYF
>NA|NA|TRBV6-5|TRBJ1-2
TGTGCCAGCAGTTACTCTAGGGACACCTATGGCTACACCTTC
CASSYSRDTYGYTF
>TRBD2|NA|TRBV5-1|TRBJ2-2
TGCGCCAGCAGCGACCGATCCAGACTAGCGGGGGAAGACGGGGAGCTGTTTTTT
CASSDRSRLAGEDGELFF
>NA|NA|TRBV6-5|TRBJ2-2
TGTGCCACCGGGGGGCGGAACACCGGGGAGCTGTTTTTT
CATGGRNTGELFF
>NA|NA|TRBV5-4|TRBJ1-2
TGTGCCAGCAGCTCGAGCGTTGGCTATGGCTACACCTTC
CASSSSVGYGYTF
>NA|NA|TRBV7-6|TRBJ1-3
TGTGCCAGCAGCCTCTCGGCAGGGTACGGAAACACCATATATTTT
CASSLSAGYGNTIYF
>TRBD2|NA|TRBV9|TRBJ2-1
TGTGCCAGCAGCTCGTCCGGACTAGCGGGGGGGACCTACAATGAGCAGTTCTTC
CASSSSGLAGGTYNEQFF
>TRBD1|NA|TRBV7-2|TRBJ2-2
TGTGCCAGCAGTCCTAGGACAGGGGGTCCCGGGGAGCTGTTTTTT
CASSPRTGGPGELFF
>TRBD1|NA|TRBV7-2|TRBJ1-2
TGTGCCAGCATCCGGACAGGGGAGAACTATGGCTACACCTTC
CASIRTGENYGYTF
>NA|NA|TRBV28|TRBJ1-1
TGTGCCAGCAGTTTTGCGGGGAACCTGGCTTTCTTT
CASSFAGNLAFF
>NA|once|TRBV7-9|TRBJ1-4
TGTGCCAGCAGCCCAGGACAGTCAACTAATGAAAAACTGTTTTTT
CASSPGQSTNEKLFF
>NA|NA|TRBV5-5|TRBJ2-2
TGTGCCAGCAGCTTGGGGAGGGCGGAAACCGGGGAGCTGTTTTTT
CASSLGRAETGELFF
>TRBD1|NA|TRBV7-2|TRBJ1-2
TGTGCCAGCAGCTTAGAAGGAGGGGGCGGTTTGTATGGCTACACCTTC
CASSLEGGGGLYGYTF
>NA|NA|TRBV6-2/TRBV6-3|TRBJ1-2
TGTGCCAGCAGTTACTCGACTTTGGCCGGCGCCGTCTATGGCTACACCTTC
CASSYSTLAGAVYGYTF
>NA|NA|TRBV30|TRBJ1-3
TGTGCCTGGAACGTAAGGGGGACTGGAAACACCATATATTTT
CAWNVRGTGNTIYF
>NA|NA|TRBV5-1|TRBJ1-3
TGCGCCAGCAGCTCCGACAGCCGACCTGGAAACACCATATATTTT
CASSSDSRPGNTIYF
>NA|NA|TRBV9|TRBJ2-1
TGTGCCAGCAGCGTCTCGGGATACTACAATGAGCAGTTCTTC
CASSVSGYYNEQFF
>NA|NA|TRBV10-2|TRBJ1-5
TGCGCCAGCAGTGGGCCAGGTTATTATAGCAATCAGCCCCAGCATTTT
CASSGPGYYSNQPQHF
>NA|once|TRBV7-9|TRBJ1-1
TGTGCCAGCAGCTTAGAGCCGTCAGCGGTGGCTTTCTTT
CASSLEPSAVAFF
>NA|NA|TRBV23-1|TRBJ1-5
TGCGCCAGCAGTCAGCGGACAGTTAGCAATCAGCCCCAGCATTTT
CASSQRTVSNQPQHF
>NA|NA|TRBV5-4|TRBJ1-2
TGTGCCAGCAGCTTGGGCGAGTCTGGCTACACCTTC
CASSLGESGYTF
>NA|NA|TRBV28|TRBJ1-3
TGTGCCAGCAGTTTAACTTACAGGGCTGGAAACACCATATATTTT
CASSLTYRAGNTIYF
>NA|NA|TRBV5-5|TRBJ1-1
TGTGCCAGCAGCAACGAGAGGGCAGCCACTGAAGCTTTCTTT
CASSNERAATEAFF
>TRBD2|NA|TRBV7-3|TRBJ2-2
TGTGCCAGCAGTTTCACTAGCGGGGGGACCGGGGAGCTGTTTTTT
CASSFTSGGTGELFF